This T cell receptor (beta chain) was observed in a study of cytomegalovirus exposure and HLA in healthy donors. V was shortened by 0 bases and J by 3 bases, with 12 bases between the two germline ends. Germline CDR1 and CDR2: SGDLS and YYNGEE. CDR3 length: 16 residues. Clones were sequenced by immunoSEQ multiplex PCR, and TCRdb holds only the in-frame ones, with some missing. The top ten clones hold 3.9% of a sample with about 98,000 clones, roughly 89% of them seen once. The source material was PBMCs. The source is a woman between 25 and 40 years old in good health and CMV-seronegative. The chain carries TRBV9 and TRBJ2-2; D is ambiguous. CDR3: CASSVARSLYTGELFF. DNA of the CDR3: TGTGCCAGCAGCGTAGCAAGGAGTTTGTACACCGGGGAGCTGTTTTTT.